These 6 T cell receptor beta chains share one sample of origin, sequenced in a study of T cell repertoires in cytomegalovirus infection. Via MiXCR, TCRdb re-called the reads, giving one row per CDR3 protein. The sample carries some 100,000 distinct CDR3 sequences, 20% to 30% recorded once. The specimen was CD8+ T cells from PBMCs. The source is a human donor in good health (CMV status not recorded). Some clones in this sample may be carry-over from other donors' samples.

The chain couples TRBV5-4 to TRBJ2-4, with TRBD2 matching 13 bases. This CDR3 comprises 17 residues. With V trimmed by 4 bases and J by 1 base, 5 bases remained unmatched. The germline V gene encodes CDR1 SGHNT and CDR2 YYREEE (reference sequence). The CDR3 here is CASSDTSGGAAKNIQYF. CDR3 coding DNA: TGTGCCAGCAGCGATACTAGCGGGGGGGCGGCCAAAAACATTCAGTACTTC.

The rearrangement links TRBV28 to TRBJ1-2, with 8 nucleotides matching TRBD1. The trim removed 5 bases at V and 7 bases at J, leaving 15 bases unmatched. The germline V gene has CDR1 MDHEN and CDR2 SYDVKM. The CDR3 spans 16 residues. CDR3: CASSTDTGGNPSGYTF. The CDR3 DNA is TGTGCCAGCAGTACAGACACAGGGGGTAATCCAAGTGGCTACACCTTC.

The chain employs TRBV15 and TRBJ1-5, with 10 bases lining up with TRBD1. CDR3 size: 18 residues. Germline CDR1 is LNHNV and CDR2 is YYDKDF (reference sequence). Trimming at V came to 6 bases and at J to 3 bases, leaving 14 bases not matched to a gene. The DNA of the CDR3 is TGTGCCACCAGAGCCGGGGACAGGGGTCTTTCCTTCAATCAGCCCCAGCATTTT. Its protein product is CATRAGDRGLSFNQPQHF.

In its sample, this clonotype was seen many times. The V gene is TRBV7-2, the J gene TRBJ2-5; D possibly corresponds to TRBD2 (5 bases). The CDR3 has 14 residues. Between the trimmed V and J ends, which lost 5 bases and 4 bases, there was a span of 14 bases. The V gene's germline CDR1 is SGHTA and CDR2 FQGNSA. The CDR3 sequence: CASSAYGAGETQYF. The CDR3 DNA sequence: TGTGCCAGCAGCGCATATGGTGCGGGAGAGACCCAGTACTTC.

In regard to this clonotype: The junction departs from germline at one end; a sequencing error may be responsible. The V and J genes are TRBV7-9 and TRBJ2-1; 9 bases fit TRBD2. Germline CDR1 and CDR2: SEHNR and FQNEAQ (reference sequence). The CDR3 is made up of 15 amino acids. CDR3 in amino acids: CPSSLNSGSNHEQFF. The CDR3 DNA reads as TGTCCCAGCAGCCTCAATAGCGGGAGTAACCATGAGCAGTTCTTC.

This clonotype was observed a handful of times. The V and J genes are TRBV6-2 or TRBV6-3 and TRBJ2-1; D ambiguous. This CDR3 is built from 14 residues. The V and J ends lost 1 base and 6 bases respectively, with 10 bases between them. Germline V gene data show CDR1 as MNHEY and CDR2 as SVGEGT. CDR3 amino acids: CASSYFRAPNEQFF. CDR3 coding DNA: TGTGCCAGCAGTTACTTCCGGGCCCCCAATGAGCAGTTCTTC.